This T cell receptor (beta chain) was sequenced during a study of T cells in Graves' hyperthyroidism and ophthalmopathy. Study results and limitations: From stable hyperthyroidism, ophthalmopathy was separated by a 13 V-J model. Most thyroid clonotypes that were expanded above 0.001 also turned up in blood.

In germline, CDR1 is KGHDR, CDR2 SFDVKD. The CDR3 consists of 13 residues. V was trimmed by 4 bases and J by 2 bases, leaving 7 bases between them. Comments on this clonotype: What it binds is unknown.

Amplification yielded TCR beta CDR3 regions, with RNA transcripts as the source. First-round RT-PCR of the TCR CDR3 relied on the HTBI primer set. TCRdb recomputed calls from the multiplex PCR reads with MiXCR, one row per CDR3 protein. The data hold roughly 660,000 distinct CDR3 sequences, with about 18% observed a single time. The V gene is TRBV24-1, the J gene TRBJ1-2; no reliable D call. The TCR sequence derives from a man aged 45-60 years with Graves' hyperthyroidism. Sequencing input: blood. The CDR3 loop is CATSDRDNYGYTF. The CDR3 DNA reads TGTGCCACCAGTGACCGAGACAACTATGGCTACACCTTC.